This TCR beta chain stems from a study of human T cells and chemical hapten exposure. In its sample, this clonotype was seen a few times. The CDR3 runs 15 residues. CDR1 and CDR2 (germline): LGHNA, YSLEER. Trimming removed 4 bases at V and 4 bases at J, with 13 bases between. As for time point: patch test 1, 2 weeks after DPC sensitization. Sample treatment: therapeutic diphenylcyclopropenone sensitization with weekly scalp DPC. TCRdb called the RACE reads again in MiXCR, with one record for every CDR3 protein. This sample has roughly 120,000 distinct CDR3 sequences, with 9.5% to 13% found just once. The sample was whole blood, taken in connection with sensitization to the hapten diphenylcyclopropenone (DPC). The TCR comes from a woman aged 45 to 65 with alopecia areata. Some clones in this sample may be carry-over from other donors' samples. This chain joins TRBV4-3 and TRBJ1-4; D perhaps matches TRBD1 (6 bases). The CDR3 DNA sequence: TGCGCCAGCAGCCGTAAGGACAGCCTTAATGAAAAACTGTTTTTT. It translates to CASSRKDSLNEKLFF.